This T cell receptor (beta chain) was observed in a study of pediatric ulcerative colitis. CDR1 MNHEY and CDR2 SMNVEV come from the germline V gene (reference sequence). Trimming took 6 bases from V and 0 from J; bases not matched to a gene: 4. The CDR3 consists of 17 residues. Comments on this clone: Its target is unknown.

Broader study findings: Rectal repertoires separated controls, mild-moderate and acute severe colitis. Ulcerative colitis patients shared more blood-rectal clones than controls.

The method was immunoSEQ multiplex PCR; TCRdb's version includes in-frame clones alone and lacks a portion of them. Among about 64,000 clones listed, 77% were seen once. The receptor was derived from a boy aged 5-17 years with moderate ulcerative colitis. The specimen sequenced was blood. The genes are TRBV27 and TRBJ2-2, with 13 bases aligning to TRBD2. The CDR3 protein is CASSYGLAGANTGELFF. The DNA for the CDR3 is TGTGCCAGCAGCTACGGACTAGCGGGGGCGAACACCGGGGAGCTGTTTTTT.